The TCR beta chain described here comes from a study of Ad26.COV2.S vaccination and SARS-CoV-2 variants. Study details: The study gave Ad26.COV2.S intramuscularly, once or twice 56 days apart.

The treatment is: around 19 received Ad26.COV2.S at low or high dose, single or two shots; about 5 received placebo; per-sample allocation not given. Samples were taken on day 63 after the first vaccine or placebo injection. From germline, CDR1 is SGHTS and CDR2 YDEGEE. The CDR3 length is 17 residues. V gave up 4 bases and J gave up 0 bases; unmatched junction bases: 12. Sequencing used immunoSEQ multiplex PCR; TCRdb keeps in-frame clones, though not all of them. The sample has some 480,000 clones, approximately 88% seen once. The sequencing used peripheral blood, collected in a trial of Ad26.COV2.S vaccine versus placebo. This TCR was sampled from a person aged 18-60 years who received the Ad26.COV2.S COVID-19 vaccine or a placebo. This chain joins TRBV5-8 and TRBJ1-2, with 7 bases fitting TRBD1. CDR3 region: CASSTKDRQGTNYGYTF. CDR3 bases: TGTGCCAGCAGCACTAAAGACCGACAGGGAACTAACTATGGCTACACCTTC.